This TCR beta chain was captured by sequencing in a study of T cell repertoires in cytomegalovirus infection. Trimming left V 5 bases short and J 0 bases short, with 7 bases between. CDR3 length equals 13 residues. Germline V gene data show CDR1 as SGHDT and CDR2 as YYEEEE. One entry per CDR3 protein results from TCRdb running MiXCR on the reads. In the table there are around 50,000 distinct CDR3 sequences, roughly a fifth of which are singletons. Note on this clonotype: Its antigen is unknown.

Sample: CD8+ T cells from cultured PBMCs, taken from culture after CMV antigen stimulation. The chain carries TRBV5-6 and TRBJ2-3; D remains ambiguous. The sequence was obtained from a human donor in good health (CMV status not recorded). Some clones in this sample may be carry-over from other donors' samples. The CDR3 region is CASRKYSTDTQYF. In DNA form, the CDR3 reads TGTGCCAGCAGAAAATATAGCACAGATACGCAGTATTTT.